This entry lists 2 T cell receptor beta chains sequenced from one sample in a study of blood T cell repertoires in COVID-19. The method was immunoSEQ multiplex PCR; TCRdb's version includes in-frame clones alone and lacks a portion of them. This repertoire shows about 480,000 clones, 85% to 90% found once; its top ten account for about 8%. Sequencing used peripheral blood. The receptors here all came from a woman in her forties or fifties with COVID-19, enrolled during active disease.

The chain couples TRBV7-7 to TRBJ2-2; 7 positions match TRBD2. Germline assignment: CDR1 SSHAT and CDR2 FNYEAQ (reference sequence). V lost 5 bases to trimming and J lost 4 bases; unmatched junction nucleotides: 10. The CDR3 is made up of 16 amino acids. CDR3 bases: TGTGCCAGCAGCCCTACACGGGGCGGGGGCACCGGGGAGCTGTTTTTT. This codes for CASSPTRGGGTGELFF.

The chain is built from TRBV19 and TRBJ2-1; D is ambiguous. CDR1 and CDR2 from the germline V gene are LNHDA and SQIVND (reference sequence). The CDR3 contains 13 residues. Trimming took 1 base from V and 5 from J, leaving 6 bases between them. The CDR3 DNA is TGTGCCAGTAGTATAGGGGCTAACAATGAGCAGTTCTTC. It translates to CASSIGANNEQFF.